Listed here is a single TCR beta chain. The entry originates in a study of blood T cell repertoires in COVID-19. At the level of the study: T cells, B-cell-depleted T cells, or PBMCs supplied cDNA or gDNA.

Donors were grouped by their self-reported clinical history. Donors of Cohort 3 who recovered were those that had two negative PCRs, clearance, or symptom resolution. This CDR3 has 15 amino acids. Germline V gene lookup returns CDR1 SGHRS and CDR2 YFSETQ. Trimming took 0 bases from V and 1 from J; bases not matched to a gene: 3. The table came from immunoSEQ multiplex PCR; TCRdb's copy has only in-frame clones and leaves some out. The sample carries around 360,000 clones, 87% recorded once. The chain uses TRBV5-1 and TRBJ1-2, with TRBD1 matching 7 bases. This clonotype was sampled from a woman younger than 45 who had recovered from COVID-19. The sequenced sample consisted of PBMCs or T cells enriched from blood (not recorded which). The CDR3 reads CASSLGDRLNYGYTF. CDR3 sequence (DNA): TGCGCCAGCAGCTTGGGGGACAGACTTAACTATGGCTACACCTTC.